This T cell receptor beta chain is from a study of blood T cell repertoires in COVID-19. V lost 1 base and J lost 1, with 13 bases in between. Germline V gene data show CDR1 as LGHDT and CDR2 as YNNKEL (reference sequence). The CDR3 totals 16 residues. Libraries were prepared by immunoSEQ multiplex PCR; TCRdb keeps only in-frame clonotypes and omits some of them. The sample lists about 14,000 clones, around three quarters seen once, with 9.7% in the top ten. The clonotype comes from a man between 65 and 85 years old with acute or convalescent COVID-19. The chain is built from TRBV3-1 (or the pseudogene TRBV3-2) and TRBJ1-1; D is undetermined. The sequenced material came from peripheral blood. The CDR3 is CASSQVGYVGNTEAFF. The CDR3 nucleotides are TGTGCCAGCAGCCAAGTCGGGTATGTGGGGAACACTGAAGCTTTCTTT.